Included here is one TCR beta chain sequence, with context. A sample-barcoded 5' primer and a J-beta primer mix were used in a second PCR of roughly 6 to 11 cycles. TCRdb called the 5' RACE reads again in MiXCR, with one record for every CDR3 protein. The data show 1.4 million to 1.5 million distinct CDR3 sequences, with 40% to 50% seen just once and 7.9% held by the top ten. This sample was included in a study of blood T cells in healthy people across ages. The CDR3 consists of 15 residues. CDR1 is SGHAT, CDR2 FQNNGV, per germline. With 5 bases clipped from V and 7 bases from J, the junction kept 10 bases outside the gene matches.

Sequencing input: blood. The rearrangement links TRBV11-2 to TRBJ1-4, with TRBD1 matching 7 bases. This receptor was obtained from a young woman in good health. Here the CDR3 DNA reads TGTGCCAGCAGCCCGGGGTCAAGGGGGCCTGAAAAACTGTTTTTT. Protein sequence: CASSPGSRGPEKLFF. Using reference TRBV11-2 and TRBJ1-4 for the parts outside the CDR3, the full variable domain is EAGVAQSPRYKIIEKRQSVAFWCNPISGHATLYWYQQILGQGPKLLIQFQNNGVVDDSQLPKDRFSAERLKGVDSTLKIQPAKLEDSAVYLCASSPGSRGPEKLFFGSGTQLSVL.